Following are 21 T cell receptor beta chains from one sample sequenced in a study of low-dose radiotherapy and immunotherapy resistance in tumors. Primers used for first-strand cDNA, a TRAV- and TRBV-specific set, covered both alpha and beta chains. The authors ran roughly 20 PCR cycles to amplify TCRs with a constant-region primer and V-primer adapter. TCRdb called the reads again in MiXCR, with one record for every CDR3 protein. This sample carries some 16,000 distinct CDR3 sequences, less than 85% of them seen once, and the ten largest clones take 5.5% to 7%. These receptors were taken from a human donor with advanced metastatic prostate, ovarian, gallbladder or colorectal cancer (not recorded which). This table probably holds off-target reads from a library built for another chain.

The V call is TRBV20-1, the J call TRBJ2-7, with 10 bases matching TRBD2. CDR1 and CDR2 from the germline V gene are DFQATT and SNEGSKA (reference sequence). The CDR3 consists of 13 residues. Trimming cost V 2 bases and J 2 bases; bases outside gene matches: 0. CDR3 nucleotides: TGCAGTGCTAGACTAGCGGGAGCCTACGAGCAGTACTTC. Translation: CSARLAGAYEQYF.

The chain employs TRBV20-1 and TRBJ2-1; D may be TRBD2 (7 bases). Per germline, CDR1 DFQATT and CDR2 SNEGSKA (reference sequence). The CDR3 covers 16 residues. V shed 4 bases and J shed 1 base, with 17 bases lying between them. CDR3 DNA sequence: TGCAGTGCTATCCCGGGGGGCGGGAGATCCTACAATGAGCAGTTCTTC. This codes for CSAIPGGGRSYNEQFF.

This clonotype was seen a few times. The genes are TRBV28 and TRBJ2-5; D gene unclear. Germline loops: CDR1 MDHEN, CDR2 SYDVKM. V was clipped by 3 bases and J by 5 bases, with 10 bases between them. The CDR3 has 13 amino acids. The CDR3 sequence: CASSFNGGETQYF. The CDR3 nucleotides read TGTGCCAGCAGTTTTAATGGTGGGGAGACCCAGTACTTC.

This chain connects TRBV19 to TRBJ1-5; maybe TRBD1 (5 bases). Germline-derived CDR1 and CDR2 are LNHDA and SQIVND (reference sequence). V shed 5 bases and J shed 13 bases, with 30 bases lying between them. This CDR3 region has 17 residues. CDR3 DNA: TGTGCCAGTAGTCCCTTGGGGCATAGGCCAGATCTTGGGAAGCAGCATTTT. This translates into CASSPLGHRPDLGKQHF.

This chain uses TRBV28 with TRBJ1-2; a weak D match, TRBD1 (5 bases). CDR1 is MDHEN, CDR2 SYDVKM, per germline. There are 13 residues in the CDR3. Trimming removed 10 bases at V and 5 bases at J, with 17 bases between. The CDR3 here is CATKSDRRYGYTF. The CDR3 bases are TGTGCCACCAAATCCGACAGAAGATATGGCTACACCTTC.

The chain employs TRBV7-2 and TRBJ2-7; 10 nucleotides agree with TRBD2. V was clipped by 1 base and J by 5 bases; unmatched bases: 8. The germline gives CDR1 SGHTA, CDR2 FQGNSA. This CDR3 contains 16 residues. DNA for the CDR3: TGTGCCAGCAGCTTAGATCTCAGCGGGGGGGCCCACGAGCAGTACTTC. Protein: CASSLDLSGGAHEQYF.

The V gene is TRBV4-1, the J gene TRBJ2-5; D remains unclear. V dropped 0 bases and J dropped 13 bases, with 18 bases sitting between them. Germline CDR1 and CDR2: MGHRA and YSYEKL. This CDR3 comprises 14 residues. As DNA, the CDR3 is TGCGCCAGCAGCCAAGATGTCCCGACCCACTACGCGTACTTC. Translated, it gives CASSQDVPTHYAYF.

In DNA form, the CDR3 reads TGTGCCAGCAGCTTAACTAGCGGCTACGAGCAGTACTTC. It encodes CASSLTSGYEQYF. The V and J genes are TRBV7-9 and TRBJ2-7; TRBD2 aligns across 8 bases. Per the germline V gene, CDR1 is SEHNR and CDR2 is FQNEAQ (reference sequence). CDR3 length equals 13 residues. Unmatched junction bases numbered 0, after V lost 2 bases and J lost 3 bases. Variable domain in full (rest from reference TRBV7-9 and TRBJ2-7): DTGVSQNPRHKITKRGQNVTFRCDPISEHNRLYWYRQTLGQGPEFLTYFQNEAQLEKSRLLSDRFSAERPKGSFSTLEIQRTEQGDSAMYLCASSLTSGYEQYFGPGTRLTVT.

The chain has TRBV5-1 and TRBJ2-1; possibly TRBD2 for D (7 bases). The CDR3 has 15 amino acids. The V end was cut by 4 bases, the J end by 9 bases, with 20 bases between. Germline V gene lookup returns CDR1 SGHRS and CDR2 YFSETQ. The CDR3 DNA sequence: TGCGCCAGCAGCGCCACGCCGGGGGGCTATTTTGAGCAGTTCTTC. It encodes CASSATPGGYFEQFF. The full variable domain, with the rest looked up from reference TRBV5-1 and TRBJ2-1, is KAGVTQTPRYLIKTRGQQVTLSCSPISGHRSVSWYQQTPGQGLQFLFEYFSETQRNKGNFPGRFSGRQFSNSRSEMNVSTLELGDSALYLCASSATPGGYFEQFFGPGTRLTVL.

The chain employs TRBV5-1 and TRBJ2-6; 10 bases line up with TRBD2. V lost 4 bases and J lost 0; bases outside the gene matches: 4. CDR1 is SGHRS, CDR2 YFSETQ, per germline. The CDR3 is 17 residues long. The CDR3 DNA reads TGCGCCAGCAGCCAGACTAGCGGGTCCTCTGGGGCCAACGTCCTGACTTTC. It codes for CASSQTSGSSGANVLTF. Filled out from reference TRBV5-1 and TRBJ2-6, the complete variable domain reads KAGVTQTPRYLIKTRGQQVTLSCSPISGHRSVSWYQQTPGQGLQFLFEYFSETQRNKGNFPGRFSGRQFSNSRSEMNVSTLELGDSALYLCASSQTSGSSGANVLTFGAGSRLTVL.

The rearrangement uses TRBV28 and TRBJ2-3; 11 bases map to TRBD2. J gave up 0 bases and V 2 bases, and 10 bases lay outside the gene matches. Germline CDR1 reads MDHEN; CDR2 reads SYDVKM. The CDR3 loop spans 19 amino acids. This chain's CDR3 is CASSLRLAGGHSSTDTQYF. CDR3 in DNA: TGTGCCAGCAGTTTAAGGCTAGCGGGAGGTCACTCTAGCACAGATACGCAGTATTTT.

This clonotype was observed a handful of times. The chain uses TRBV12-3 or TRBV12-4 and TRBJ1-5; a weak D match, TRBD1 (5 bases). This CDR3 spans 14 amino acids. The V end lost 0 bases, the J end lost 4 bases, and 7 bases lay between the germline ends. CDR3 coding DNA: TGTGCCAGCAGTTTAGCCGGGGGGAATCAGCCCCAGCATTTT. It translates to CASSLAGGNQPQHF.

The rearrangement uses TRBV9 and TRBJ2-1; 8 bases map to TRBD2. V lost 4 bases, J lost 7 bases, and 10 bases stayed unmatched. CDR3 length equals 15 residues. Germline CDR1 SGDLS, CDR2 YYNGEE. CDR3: CASSQMPGGPNEQFF. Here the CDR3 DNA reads TGTGCCAGCAGCCAAATGCCGGGAGGGCCGAATGAGCAGTTCTTC.

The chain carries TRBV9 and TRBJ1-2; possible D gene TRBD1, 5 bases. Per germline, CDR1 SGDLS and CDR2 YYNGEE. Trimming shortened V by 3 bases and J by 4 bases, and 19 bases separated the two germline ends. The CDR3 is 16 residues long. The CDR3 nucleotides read TGTGCCAGCAGCGGTTACGGGGCCCCACCACTCTATGGCTACACCTTC. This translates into CASSGYGAPPLYGYTF. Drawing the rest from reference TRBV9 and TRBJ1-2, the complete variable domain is DSGVTQTPKHLITATGQRVTLRCSPRSGDLSVYWYQQSLDQGLQFLIQYYNGEERAKGNILERFSAQQFPDLHSELNLSSLELGDSALYFCASSGYGAPPLYGYTFGSGTRLTVV.

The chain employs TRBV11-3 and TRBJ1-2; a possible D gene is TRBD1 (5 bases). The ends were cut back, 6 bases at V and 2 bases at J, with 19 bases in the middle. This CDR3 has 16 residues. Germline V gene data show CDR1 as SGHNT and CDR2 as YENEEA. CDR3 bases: TGTGCCAGCAGTTCTGTCACAGGATTAGGGAACTATGGCTACACCTTC. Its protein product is CASSSVTGLGNYGYTF. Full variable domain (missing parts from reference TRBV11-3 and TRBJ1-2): EAGVVQSPRYKIIEKKQPVAFWCNPISGHNTLYWYLQNLGQGPELLIRYENEEAVDDSQLPKDRFSAERLKGVDSTLKIQPAELGDSAVYLCASSSVTGLGNYGYTFGSGTRLTVV.

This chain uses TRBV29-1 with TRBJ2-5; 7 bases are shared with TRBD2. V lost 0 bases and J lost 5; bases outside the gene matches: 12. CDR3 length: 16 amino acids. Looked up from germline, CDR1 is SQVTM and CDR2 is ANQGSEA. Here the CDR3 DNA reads TGCAGCGTTGAAGACCGGGGAGGGCCTCTAAGCGAGACCCAGTACTTC. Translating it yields CSVEDRGGPLSETQYF.

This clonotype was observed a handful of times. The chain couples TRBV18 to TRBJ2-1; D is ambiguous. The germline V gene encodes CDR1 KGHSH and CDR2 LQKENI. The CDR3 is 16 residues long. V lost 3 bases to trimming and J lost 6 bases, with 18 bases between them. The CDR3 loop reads CASSPQTSGPINEQFF. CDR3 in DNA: TGTGCCAGCTCACCCCAGACTTCCGGACCAATCAATGAGCAGTTCTTC.

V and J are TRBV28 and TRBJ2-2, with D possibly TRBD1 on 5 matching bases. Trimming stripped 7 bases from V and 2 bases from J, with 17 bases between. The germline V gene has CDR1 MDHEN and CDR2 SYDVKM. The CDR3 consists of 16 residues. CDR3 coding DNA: TGTGCCAGCATTCCCAGGGTCTCGGCTAACACCGGGGAGCTGTTTTTT. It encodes CASIPRVSANTGELFF.

This CDR3 is CSANRDRGNTGELFF. The DNA for the CDR3 is TGCAGCGCCAACCGGGACAGGGGAAACACCGGGGAGCTGTTTTTT. This chain uses TRBV29-1 with TRBJ2-2; TRBD1 aligns across 10 bases. Germline CDR1 SQVTM, CDR2 ANQGSEA. This CDR3 is built from 15 residues. With V trimmed by 7 bases and J by 2 bases, 7 bases remained unmatched.

The CDR3 is CASNEDGLNQPQHF. The CDR3 region has the DNA TGTGCCAGCAACGAGGACGGACTGAATCAGCCCCAGCATTTT. The chain links TRBV9 to TRBJ1-5; D is uncertain. Trimming took 6 bases from V and 4 from J, leaving 14 bases between them. There are 14 residues in the CDR3. Germline assignment: CDR1 SGDLS and CDR2 YYNGEE.

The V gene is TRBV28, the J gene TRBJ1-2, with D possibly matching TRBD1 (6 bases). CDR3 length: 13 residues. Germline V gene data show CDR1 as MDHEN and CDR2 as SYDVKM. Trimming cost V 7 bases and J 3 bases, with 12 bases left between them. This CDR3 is CASNKQGYYGYTF. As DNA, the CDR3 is TGTGCCAGCAACAAACAGGGTTACTATGGCTACACCTTC.